One and the same sample provided the 6 T cell receptor beta chains below, sequenced in a study of early T cells in non-severe SARS-CoV-2 infection. Each CDR3 protein gets one entry after TCRdb re-called the 5' RACE reads with MiXCR. The sample holds 70,000 to 75,000 distinct CDR3 sequences, roughly an eighth seen once. Sequencing was performed on whole blood. These receptors came from an adult who was a healthcare worker with PCR-confirmed SARS-CoV-2 infection or an uninfected control (not recorded which).

DNA for the CDR3: TGTGCCATCAGTGACCGGGACCGGACCTACGAGCAGTACTTC. The encoded protein is CAISDRDRTYEQYF. The V gene is TRBV10-3, the J gene TRBJ2-7; D is perhaps TRBD1 or TRBD2 (5 bases each). In germline, CDR1 is ENHRY, CDR2 SYGVKD. CDR3 length: 14 residues. V was shortened by 3 bases and J by 2 bases, with 11 bases between the two germline ends.

The J gene is TRBJ1-3, the V gene TRBV7-3; possibly TRBD1 for D (5 bases). Trimming shortened V by 5 bases and J by 4 bases, and 15 bases separated the two germline ends. The CDR3 has 15 amino acids. Germline V gene sequence: CDR1 SGHTA, CDR2 FQGTGA. CDR3 region: CASSPDTHTGNTIYF. The CDR3 DNA sequence: TGTGCCAGCAGCCCGGACACTCACACGGGAAACACCATATATTTT.

This chain uses TRBV20-1 with TRBJ1-2; D gene unclear. CDR3 size: 13 residues. Trimming removed 6 bases at V and 3 bases at J, with 14 bases between. Germline V CDR1 and CDR2: DFQATT, SNEGSKA (reference sequence). CDR3 amino acids: CSANREIYYGYTF. CDR3 sequence (DNA): TGCAGTGCAAACCGGGAGATTTACTATGGCTACACCTTC.

The chain carries TRBV3-1 and TRBJ1-5; unclear D gene. Germline CDR1 and CDR2: LGHDT and YNNKEL (reference sequence). The CDR3 length is 13 residues. The V and J ends lost 3 bases and 6 bases respectively, with 9 bases between them. Written as DNA, the CDR3 is TGTGCCAGCAGCCACCTCGAGGGTCAGCCCCAGCATTTT. This codes for CASSHLEGQPQHF.

The chain is built from TRBV28 and TRBJ2-7; D could derive from TRBD1 or TRBD2 (7 bases each). V was clipped by 6 bases and J by 5 bases, with 17 bases between them. The CDR3 sequence is 14 residues long. CDR1 is MDHEN, CDR2 SYDVKM, per germline. CDR3 sequence: CASRPTGRGNEQYF. The CDR3 nucleotides read TGTGCCAGCAGGCCGACAGGGAGGGGAAACGAGCAGTACTTC. Drawing the rest from reference TRBV28 and TRBJ2-7, the complete variable domain is DVKVTQSSRYLVKRTGEKVFLECVQDMDHENMFWYRQDPGLGLRLIYFSYDVKMKEKGDIPEGYSVSREKKERFSLILESASTNQTSMYLCASRPTGRGNEQYFGPGTRLTVT.

There are a few counts of this clonotype. This chain joins TRBV24-1 and TRBJ2-1, with 11 bases fitting TRBD2. Germline CDR1 and CDR2: KGHDR and SFDVKD. This CDR3 is built from 17 residues. J lost 4 bases, V lost 4 bases, and 8 bases had no gene match. The CDR3 here is CATSDYSGTSGYNEQFF. CDR3 DNA: TGTGCCACCAGTGACTATTCCGGGACTAGCGGTTACAATGAGCAGTTCTTC.